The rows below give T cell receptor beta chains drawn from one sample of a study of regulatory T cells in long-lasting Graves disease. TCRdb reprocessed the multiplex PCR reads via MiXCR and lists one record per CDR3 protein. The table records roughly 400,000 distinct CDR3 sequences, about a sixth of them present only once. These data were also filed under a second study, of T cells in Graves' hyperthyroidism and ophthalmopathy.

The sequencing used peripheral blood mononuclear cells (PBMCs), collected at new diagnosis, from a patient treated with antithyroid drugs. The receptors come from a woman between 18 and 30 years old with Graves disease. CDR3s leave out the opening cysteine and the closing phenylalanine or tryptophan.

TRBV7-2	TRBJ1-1	ASSLEQSNTEAF
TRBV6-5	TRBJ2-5	ASSYRGQGAGETQY
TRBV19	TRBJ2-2	ASSIEIAGGVGELF
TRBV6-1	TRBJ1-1	ASSTRTALAEAF
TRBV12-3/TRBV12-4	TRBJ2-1	ASSGGDEQF
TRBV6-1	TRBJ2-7	ASRPIGTSGSINEQY
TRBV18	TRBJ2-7	ASSPAYGTGAHEQY
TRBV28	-	ALSKTGQETQY
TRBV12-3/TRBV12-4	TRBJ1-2	ASRGSWTGYGYT
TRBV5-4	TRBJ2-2	ASSSITSTGELF
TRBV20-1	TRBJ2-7	SASLDGASYEQY
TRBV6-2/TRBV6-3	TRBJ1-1	ASSYSGRASEAF
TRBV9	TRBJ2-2	ASGVTGELF
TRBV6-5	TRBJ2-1	ASSYARTSGNSYNEQF
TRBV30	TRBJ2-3	AWTTDTQY
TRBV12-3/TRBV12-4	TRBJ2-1	ASSPPGSYNEQF
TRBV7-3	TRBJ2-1	ASSPGTGKLNEQF
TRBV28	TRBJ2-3	ASSDPLHTDTQY
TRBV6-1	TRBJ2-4	ASSQEVGGVGKNIQY
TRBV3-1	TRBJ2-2	ASSQVGWELF
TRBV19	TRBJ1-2	ASSNIREQGGGYT
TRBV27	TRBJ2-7	ASSYRGASSYEQY
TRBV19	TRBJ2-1	ASSLPGGSSYNEQF
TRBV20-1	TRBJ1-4	SAIDRVGEKLF
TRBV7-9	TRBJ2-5	ASSLAHGTGVWETQY
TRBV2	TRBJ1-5	ASKVGQGTQPQH
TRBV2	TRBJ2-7	ASSVGSGSHEQY
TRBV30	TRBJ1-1	ACDRHMNTEAF
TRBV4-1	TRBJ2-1	ASSQEGGLRTNEQF
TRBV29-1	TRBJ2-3	SAAGQITDTQY
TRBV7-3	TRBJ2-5	ASSLSGRPQETQY
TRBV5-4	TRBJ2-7	ASSLHLAGVGYNEQY
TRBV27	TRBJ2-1	ASSLTKLAGVSPIKDNEQF